This entry is about one T cell receptor beta chain. The data stem from a study of cytotoxic CD8 clonotypes in ibrutinib-treated CLL. Profiled with immunoSEQ multiplex PCR; TCRdb holds only in-frame clones, not every one. This table has over 40,000 clones, less than 90% appearing once. Germline lookup yields CDR1 SGDLS and CDR2 YYNGEE. V lost 0 bases and J lost 8, with 11 bases in between. CDR3 size: 14 residues. The sample in question was PBMCs, obtained after 24 months of ibrutinib treatment. This TCR came from a human donor with chronic lymphocytic leukemia. The rearrangement joins TRBV9 to TRBJ2-2, with D perhaps TRBD1 or TRBD2 (5 bases each). The CDR3: CASSVVGDLGELFF. The CDR3 nucleotides are TGTGCCAGCAGCGTAGTGGGGGATTTGGGGGAGCTGTTTTTT.